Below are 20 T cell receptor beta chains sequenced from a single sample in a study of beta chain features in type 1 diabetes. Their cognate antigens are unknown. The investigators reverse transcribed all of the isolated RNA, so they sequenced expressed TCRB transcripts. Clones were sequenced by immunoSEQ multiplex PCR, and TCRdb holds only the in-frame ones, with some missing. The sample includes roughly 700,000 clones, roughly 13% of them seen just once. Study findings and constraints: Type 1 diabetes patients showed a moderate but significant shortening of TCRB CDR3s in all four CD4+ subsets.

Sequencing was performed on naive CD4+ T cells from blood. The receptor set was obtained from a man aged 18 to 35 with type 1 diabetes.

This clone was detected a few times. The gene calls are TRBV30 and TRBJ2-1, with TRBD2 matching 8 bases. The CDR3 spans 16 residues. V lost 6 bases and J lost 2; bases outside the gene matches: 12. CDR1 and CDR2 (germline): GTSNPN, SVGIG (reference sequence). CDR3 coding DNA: TGTGCCTGCCTGTTACGGGGGGGATCGACCTACAATGAGCAGTTCTTC. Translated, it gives CACLLRGGSTYNEQFF.

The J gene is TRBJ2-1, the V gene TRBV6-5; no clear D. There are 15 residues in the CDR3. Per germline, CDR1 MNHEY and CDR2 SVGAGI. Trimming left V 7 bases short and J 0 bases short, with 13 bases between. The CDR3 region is CASNKVPSSYNEQFF. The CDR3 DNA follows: TGTGCCAGCAACAAGGTCCCGAGCTCCTACAATGAGCAGTTCTTC.

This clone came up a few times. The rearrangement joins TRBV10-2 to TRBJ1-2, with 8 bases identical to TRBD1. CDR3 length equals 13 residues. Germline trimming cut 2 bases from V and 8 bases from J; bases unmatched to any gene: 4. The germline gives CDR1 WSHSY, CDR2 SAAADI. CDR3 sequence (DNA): TGCGCCAGCAGTGAGGACAGGGGCAGGGGCTACACCTTC. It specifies CASSEDRGRGYTF.

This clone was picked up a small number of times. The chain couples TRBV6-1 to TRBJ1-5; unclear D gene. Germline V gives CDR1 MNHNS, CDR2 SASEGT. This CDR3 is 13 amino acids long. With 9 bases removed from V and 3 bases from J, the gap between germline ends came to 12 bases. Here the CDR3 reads CARLMGPNQPQHF. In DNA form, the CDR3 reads TGTGCCAGGTTAATGGGCCCCAATCAGCCCCAGCATTTT.

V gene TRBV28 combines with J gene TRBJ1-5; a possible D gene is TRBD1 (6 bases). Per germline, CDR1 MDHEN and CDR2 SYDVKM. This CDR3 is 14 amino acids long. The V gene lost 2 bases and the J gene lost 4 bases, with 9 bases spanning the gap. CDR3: CASSLGGGNQPQHF. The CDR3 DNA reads TGTGCCAGCAGTTTAGGAGGGGGGAATCAGCCCCAGCATTTT.

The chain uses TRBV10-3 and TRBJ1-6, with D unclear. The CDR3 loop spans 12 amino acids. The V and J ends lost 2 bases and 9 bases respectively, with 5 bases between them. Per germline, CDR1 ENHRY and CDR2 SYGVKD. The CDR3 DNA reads TGTGCCATCAGTGAGGCGAGTTCACCCCTCCACTTT. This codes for CAISEASSPLHF.

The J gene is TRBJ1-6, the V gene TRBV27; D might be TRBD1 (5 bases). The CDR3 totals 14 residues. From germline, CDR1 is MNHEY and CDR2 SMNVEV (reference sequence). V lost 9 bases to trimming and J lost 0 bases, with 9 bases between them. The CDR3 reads CASRGDSYNSPLHF. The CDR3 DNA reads TGTGCCAGTCGAGGGGACTCCTATAATTCACCCCTCCACTTT.

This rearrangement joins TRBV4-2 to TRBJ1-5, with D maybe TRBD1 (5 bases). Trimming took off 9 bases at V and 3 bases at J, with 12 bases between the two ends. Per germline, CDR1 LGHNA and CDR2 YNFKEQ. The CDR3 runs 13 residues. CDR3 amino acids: CASRGGFNQPQHF. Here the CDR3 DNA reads TGTGCCAGTCGGGGGGGTTTCAATCAGCCCCAGCATTTT.

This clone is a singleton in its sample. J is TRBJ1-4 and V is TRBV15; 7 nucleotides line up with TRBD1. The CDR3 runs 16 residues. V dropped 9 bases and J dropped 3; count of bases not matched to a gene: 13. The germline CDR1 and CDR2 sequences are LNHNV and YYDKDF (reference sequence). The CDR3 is CATLTGMRGANEKLFF. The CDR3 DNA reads TGTGCCACTCTGACAGGGATGCGCGGAGCTAATGAAAAACTGTTTTTT.

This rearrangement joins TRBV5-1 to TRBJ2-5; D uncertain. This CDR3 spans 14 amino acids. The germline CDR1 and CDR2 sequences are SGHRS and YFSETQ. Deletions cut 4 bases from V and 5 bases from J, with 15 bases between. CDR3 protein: CASSGVPLGETQYF. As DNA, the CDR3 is TGCGCCAGCAGCGGAGTCCCCTTGGGGGAGACCCAGTACTTC.

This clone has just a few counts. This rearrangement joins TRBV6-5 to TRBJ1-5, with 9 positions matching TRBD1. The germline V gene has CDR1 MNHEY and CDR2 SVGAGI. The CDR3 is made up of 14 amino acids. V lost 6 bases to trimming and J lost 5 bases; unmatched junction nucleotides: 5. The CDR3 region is CASRWTGDDQPQHF. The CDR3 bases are TGTGCCAGCAGGTGGACAGGGGACGATCAGCCCCAGCATTTT.

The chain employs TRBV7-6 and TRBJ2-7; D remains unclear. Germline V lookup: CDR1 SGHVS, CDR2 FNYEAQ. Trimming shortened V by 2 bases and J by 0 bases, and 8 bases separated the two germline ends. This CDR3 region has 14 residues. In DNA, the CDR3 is TGTGCCAGCAGCTTACAACAGAGCTCCTACGAGCAGTACTTC. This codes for CASSLQQSSYEQYF.

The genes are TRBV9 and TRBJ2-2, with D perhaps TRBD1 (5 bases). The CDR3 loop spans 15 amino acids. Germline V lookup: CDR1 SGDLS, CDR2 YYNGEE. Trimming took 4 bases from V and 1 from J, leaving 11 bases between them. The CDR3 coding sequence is TGTGCCAGCAGCTCTGGACACCTGAACACCGGGGAGCTGTTTTTT. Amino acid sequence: CASSSGHLNTGELFF.

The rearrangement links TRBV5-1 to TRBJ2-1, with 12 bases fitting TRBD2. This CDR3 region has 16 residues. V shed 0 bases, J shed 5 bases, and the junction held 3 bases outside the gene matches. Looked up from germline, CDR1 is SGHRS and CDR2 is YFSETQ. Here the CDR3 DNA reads TGCGCCAGCAGCTTGGCCCCTAGCGGGGGGGACAATGAGCAGTTCTTC. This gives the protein CASSLAPSGGDNEQFF.

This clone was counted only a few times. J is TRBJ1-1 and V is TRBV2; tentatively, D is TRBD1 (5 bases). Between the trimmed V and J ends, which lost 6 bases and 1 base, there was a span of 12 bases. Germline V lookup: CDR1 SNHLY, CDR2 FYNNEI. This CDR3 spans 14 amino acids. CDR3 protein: CASRGRGGNTEAFF. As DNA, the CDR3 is TGTGCCAGCAGGGGAAGGGGTGGGAACACTGAAGCTTTCTTT.

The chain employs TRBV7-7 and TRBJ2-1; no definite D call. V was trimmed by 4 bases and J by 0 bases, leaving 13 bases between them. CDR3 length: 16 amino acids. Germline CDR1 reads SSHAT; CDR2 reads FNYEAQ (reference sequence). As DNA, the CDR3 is TGTGCCAGCAGCTCCCGTCCCGTGGGCTCCTACAATGAGCAGTTCTTC. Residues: CASSSRPVGSYNEQFF.

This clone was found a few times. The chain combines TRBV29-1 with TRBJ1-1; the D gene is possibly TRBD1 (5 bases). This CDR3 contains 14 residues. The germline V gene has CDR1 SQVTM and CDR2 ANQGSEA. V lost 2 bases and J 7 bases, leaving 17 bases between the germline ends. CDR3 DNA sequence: TGCAGCGTTGAATTCGGTACGGGGCGAAGTGAAGCTTTCTTT. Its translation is CSVEFGTGRSEAFF.

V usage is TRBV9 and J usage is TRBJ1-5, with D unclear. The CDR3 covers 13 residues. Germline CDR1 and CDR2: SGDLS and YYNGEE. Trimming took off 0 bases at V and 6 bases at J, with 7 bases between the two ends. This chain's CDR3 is CASSVDGSQPQHF. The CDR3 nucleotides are TGTGCCAGCAGCGTAGATGGGTCTCAGCCCCAGCATTTT.

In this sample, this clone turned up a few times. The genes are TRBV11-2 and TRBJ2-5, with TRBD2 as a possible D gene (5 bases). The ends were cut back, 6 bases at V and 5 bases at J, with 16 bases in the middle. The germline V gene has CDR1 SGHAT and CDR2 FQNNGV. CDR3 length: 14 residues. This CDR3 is CASRGGLAGETQYF. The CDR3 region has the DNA TGTGCCAGCAGAGGTGGGCTAGCTGGGGAGACCCAGTACTTC.

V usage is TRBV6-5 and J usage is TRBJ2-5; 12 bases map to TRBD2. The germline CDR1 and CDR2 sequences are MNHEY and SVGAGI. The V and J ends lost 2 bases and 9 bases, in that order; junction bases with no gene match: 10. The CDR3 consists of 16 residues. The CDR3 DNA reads TGTGCCAGCAGTTACCAGGGACTAGCGGGCATCGTGTCCCAGTACTTC. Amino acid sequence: CASSYQGLAGIVSQYF.